The 17 T cell receptor beta chains below were found in one sample sequenced in a study of blood T cells in healthy people across ages. A second PCR of about 6 to 12 cycles used a sample-barcoded 5' primer and a J-beta primer mix. TCRdb ran MiXCR on the 5' RACE reads and lists one entry per CDR3 protein. The repertoire consists of approximately 680,000 distinct CDR3 sequences, with roughly 32% occurring once and the leading ten covering 15% to 19%. Sequenced sample: blood. These receptors originate from a woman older than 75 in good health.

This clonotype was observed at least ten times. V is TRBV6-5 and J is TRBJ2-3, with D uncertain. Germline lookup yields CDR1 MNHEY and CDR2 SVGAGI. Between the trimmed V and J ends, which lost 2 bases and 2 bases, there was a span of 14 bases. The CDR3 is 16 residues long. The CDR3 coding sequence is TGTGCCAGCAGTTACGAAGGCAGCCGAATCACAGATACGCAGTATTTT. It encodes CASSYEGSRITDTQYF.

Of note for this clonotype: A much larger clone differs by one base, so this may be a read error. This chain uses TRBV6-4 with TRBJ2-3; TRBD2 aligns across 7 bases. The V gene's germline CDR1 is MRHNA and CDR2 SNTAGT. The CDR3 length is 13 residues. CDR3 in DNA: TGTGCCAGCGGTGAAATACTAGCGAGCACGCAGTATTTT. Translation gives CASGEILASTQYF.

This clonotype was recorded many times. The chain links TRBV6-2 or TRBV6-3 to TRBJ2-7, with unresolved D. This CDR3 has 12 amino acids. Germline CDR1 is MNHEY and CDR2 is SVGEGT. Trimming left V 2 bases short and J 3 bases short, with 5 bases between. The CDR3 coding sequence is TGTGCCAGCAGTTACAAGCACTACGAGCAGTACTTC. Its protein product is CASSYKHYEQYF.

This clonotype was detected ten times or more. This chain uses TRBV12-3 or TRBV12-4 with TRBJ1-1; D is uncertain. V dropped 6 bases and J dropped 8 bases, with 19 bases sitting between them. The length of the CDR3 is 14 residues. The CDR3, as DNA: TGTGCCAGCAGCCCGGGCAGGTTAAGTTCGGAAGCTTTCTTT. This encodes CASSPGRLSSEAFF.

Ten or more counts support this clonotype. The J gene is TRBJ2-7, the V gene TRBV20-1; TRBD2 matches 10 bases. V shed 6 bases and J 4 bases; nucleotides not matched to a gene: 9. This CDR3 region has 14 residues. The germline gives CDR1 DFQATT, CDR2 SNEGSKA (reference sequence). CDR3 sequence: CSAYSSGGLYEQYF. DNA of the CDR3: TGCAGTGCCTACTCTAGCGGGGGTTTATACGAGCAGTACTTC.

This clonotype was counted at least ten times. V is TRBV6-2 or TRBV6-3 and J is TRBJ2-7; TRBD2 is a possible D gene (5 bases). Trimming removed 7 bases from V and 3 bases from J, with 7 bases in between. The V gene's germline CDR1 is MNHEY and CDR2 SVGEGT. The CDR3 extends over 11 amino acids. The chain's CDR3 is CASTSGYEQYF. In DNA form, the CDR3 reads TGTGCCAGCACAAGCGGCTACGAGCAGTACTTC.

The chain employs TRBV6-2 or TRBV6-3 and TRBJ1-5; TRBD1 might be the D (5 bases). The CDR3 runs to 13 residues. Trimming left V 6 bases short and J 5 bases short, with 11 bases between. Germline lookup yields CDR1 MNHEY and CDR2 SVGEGT. Here the CDR3 DNA reads TGTGCCAGCAGCCATGGGACCGATCAGCCCCAGCATTTT. Translated, it gives CASSHGTDQPQHF.

This clonotype has ten or more counts. CDR3 bases: TGTGCCAGCAGCCAATGGGTCTGGAAGGGGCTCCCTCCTCGCGAGCAGTACTTC. Residues: CASSQWVWKGLPPREQYF. V gene TRBV3-1 combines with J gene TRBJ2-7; maybe TRBD1 (5 bases). CDR3 size: 18 residues. Germline lookup yields CDR1 LGHDT and CDR2 YNNKEL (reference sequence). Deletions cut 2 bases from V and 6 bases from J, with 26 bases between.

At least ten counts were recorded for this clonotype. V is TRBV6-5 and J is TRBJ2-7, with TRBD1 identical over 10 bases. This CDR3 spans 15 amino acids. CDR1 and CDR2 (germline): MNHEY, SVGAGI. J gave up 5 bases and V 5 bases, and 9 bases lay outside the gene matches. CDR3 nucleotide sequence: TGTGCCAGCAGTGCGTTGGCGACAGGGGGCAACGAGCAGTACTTC. Translated, it gives CASSALATGGNEQYF.

The sample holds many counts of this clonotype. This chain links TRBV7-2 with TRBJ2-3; no firm D call. Looked up from germline, CDR1 is SGHTA and CDR2 is FQGNSA. Trimming stripped 4 bases from V and 5 bases from J, with 13 bases between. This CDR3 is built from 14 residues. CDR3 region: CASSSLPARDTQYF. Written as DNA, the CDR3 is TGTGCCAGCAGCTCCCTTCCAGCACGAGATACGCAGTATTTT.

This clonotype has only a few counts. The DNA for the CDR3 is TGTGCCAGCACAGGGGGAGGGGGCCGTAGCAATCAGCCCCAGCATTTT. It translates to CASTGGGGRSNQPQHF. The gene calls are TRBV2 and TRBJ1-5; 7 bases line up with TRBD1. The CDR3 covers 16 residues. J was trimmed by 0 bases and V by 7 bases; bases with no gene match: 9. Germline lookup yields CDR1 SNHLY and CDR2 FYNNEI.

The sample holds many counts of this clonotype. V gene TRBV27 combines with J gene TRBJ2-3; D is undetermined. Germline loops: CDR1 MNHEY, CDR2 SMNVEV (reference sequence). V was cut by 5 bases and J by 5 bases, with 14 bases left in between. The CDR3 contains 14 residues. CDR3 nucleotides: TGTGCCAGCAGTCCCCTTGTTTTAGGAGATACGCAGTATTTT. Residues: CASSPLVLGDTQYF.

This clonotype was detected only a few times. The rearrangement links TRBV11-1 to TRBJ1-1; TRBD1 agrees at 7 bases. The germline gives CDR1 SGHAT, CDR2 FQDESV (reference sequence). Unmatched junction bases numbered 8, after V lost 2 bases and J lost 5 bases. The CDR3 loop spans 15 amino acids. The CDR3 region has the DNA TGTGCCAGCAGCTTACATGAGGGGGCACGGACTGAAGCTTTCTTT. Translating it yields CASSLHEGARTEAFF.

This clonotype was seen ten or more times. This chain joins TRBV10-3 and TRBJ2-3; D uncertain. This CDR3 is 13 amino acids long. Germline V lookup: CDR1 ENHRY, CDR2 SYGVKD. Trimming pared 7 bases from V and 0 bases from J, leaving 8 bases between. The CDR3 is CAIKPESTDTQYF. CDR3 DNA sequence: TGTGCCATCAAGCCGGAAAGCACAGATACGCAGTATTTT.

This clonotype was seen only once. This chain connects TRBV2 to TRBJ2-5; D gene unclear. CDR1 is SNHLY, CDR2 FYNNEI, per germline. The CDR3 sequence is 13 residues long. Trimming removed 3 bases from V and 11 bases from J, with 16 bases in between. CDR3 sequence (DNA): TGTGCCAGCAGTGAGCGGCAGCTTGGTGAGCAGTACTTC. It encodes CASSERQLGEQYF.

The chain has TRBV5-6 and TRBJ1-6; D not resolved. The V gene lost 3 bases and the J gene lost 1 base, with 5 bases spanning the gap. The CDR3 runs 14 residues. The V gene's germline CDR1 is SGHDT and CDR2 YYEEEE. CDR3 sequence: CASSSPSYNSPLHF. Here the CDR3 DNA reads TGTGCCAGCAGCTCCCCATCCTATAATTCACCCCTCCACTTT.

The chain uses TRBV29-1 and TRBJ1-1; D uncertain. The CDR3 consists of 14 residues. Trimming removed 6 bases at V and 1 base at J, with 15 bases between. Looked up from germline, CDR1 is SQVTM and CDR2 is ANQGSEA. CDR3 in DNA: TGCAGCGTCGCTAGCTCCAGCGGGAACACTGAAGCTTTCTTT. Translated, it gives CSVASSSGNTEAFF.